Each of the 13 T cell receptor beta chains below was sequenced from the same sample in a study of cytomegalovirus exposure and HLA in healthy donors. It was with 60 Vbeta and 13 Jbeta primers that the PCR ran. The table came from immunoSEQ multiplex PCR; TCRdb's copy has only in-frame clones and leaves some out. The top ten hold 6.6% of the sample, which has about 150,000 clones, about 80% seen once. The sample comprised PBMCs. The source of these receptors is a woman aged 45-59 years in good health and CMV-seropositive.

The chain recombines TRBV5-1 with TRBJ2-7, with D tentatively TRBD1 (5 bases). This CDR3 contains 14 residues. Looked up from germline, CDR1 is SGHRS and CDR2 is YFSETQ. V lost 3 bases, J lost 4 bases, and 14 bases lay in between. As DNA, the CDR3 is TGCGCCAGCAGCTGGAATGTTGGGGCTTACGAGCAGTACTTC. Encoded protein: CASSWNVGAYEQYF.

CDR3 protein: CASKGDTEAFF. CDR3 nucleotides: TGTGCCAGCAAAGGAGATACTGAAGCTTTCTTT. The chain carries TRBV13 and TRBJ1-1; D gene unclear. CDR1 PRHDT and CDR2 FYEKMQ come from the germline V gene (reference sequence). V was trimmed by 7 bases and J by 5 bases, leaving 8 bases between them. The CDR3 is 11 residues long.

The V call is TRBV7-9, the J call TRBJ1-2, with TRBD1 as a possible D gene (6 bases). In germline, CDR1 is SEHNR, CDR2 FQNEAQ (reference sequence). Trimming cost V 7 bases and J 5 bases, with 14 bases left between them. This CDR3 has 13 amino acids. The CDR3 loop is CASNEQGDYGYTF. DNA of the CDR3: TGTGCCAGCAACGAACAGGGAGATTATGGCTACACCTTC. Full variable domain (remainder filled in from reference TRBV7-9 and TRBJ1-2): DTGVSQNPRHKITKRGQNVTFRCDPISEHNRLYWYRQTLGQGPEFLTYFQNEAQLEKSRLLSDRFSAERPKGSFSTLEIQRTEQGDSAMYLCASNEQGDYGYTFGSGTRLTVV.

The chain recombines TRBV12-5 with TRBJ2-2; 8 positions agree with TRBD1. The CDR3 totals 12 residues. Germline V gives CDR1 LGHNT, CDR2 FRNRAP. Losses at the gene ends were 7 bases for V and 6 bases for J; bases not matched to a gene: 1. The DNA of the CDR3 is TGTGCTAGTGTGGGACAGGCCGGGGAGCTGTTTTTT. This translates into CASVGQAGELFF. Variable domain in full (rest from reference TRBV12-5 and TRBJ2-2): DARVTQTPRHKVTEMGQEVTMRCQPILGHNTVFWYRQTMMQGLELLAYFRNRAPLDDSGMPKDRFSAEMPDATLATLKIQPSEPRDSAVYFCASVGQAGELFFGEGSRLTVL.

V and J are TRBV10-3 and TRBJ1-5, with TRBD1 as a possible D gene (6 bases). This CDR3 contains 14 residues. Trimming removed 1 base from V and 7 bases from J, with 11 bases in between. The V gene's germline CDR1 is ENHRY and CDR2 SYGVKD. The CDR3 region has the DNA TGTGCCATCAGTGAGTTGGCAGGGGTGCAGCCCCAGCATTTT. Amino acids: CAISELAGVQPQHF.

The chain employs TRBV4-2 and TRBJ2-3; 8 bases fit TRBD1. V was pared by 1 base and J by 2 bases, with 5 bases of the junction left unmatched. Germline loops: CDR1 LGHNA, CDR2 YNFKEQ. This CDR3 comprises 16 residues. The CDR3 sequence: CASSQGQGIFTDTQYF. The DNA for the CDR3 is TGTGCCAGCAGCCAAGGACAGGGGATATTCACAGATACGCAGTATTTT.

The CDR3 here is CASSGGQGSNTIYF. CDR3 sequence (DNA): TGCGCCAGCAGCGGGGGACAGGGCTCAAACACCATATATTTT. V and J are TRBV5-1 and TRBJ1-3; 9 bases align to TRBD1. CDR3 length: 14 amino acids. Germline values: CDR1 SGHRS, CDR2 YFSETQ. V was clipped by 4 bases and J by 6 bases; unmatched bases: 5.

The CDR3 DNA reads as TGTGCCAGCAGTCCGGGGAGGGGGGGCCACCAGCCCCAGCATTTT. Translating it yields CASSPGRGGHQPQHF. The V and J genes are TRBV27 and TRBJ1-5, with D perhaps matching TRBD1 (6 bases). The V end was cut by 5 bases, the J end by 7 bases, with 18 bases between. This CDR3 has 15 amino acids. CDR1 MNHEY and CDR2 SMNVEV come from the germline V gene (reference sequence).

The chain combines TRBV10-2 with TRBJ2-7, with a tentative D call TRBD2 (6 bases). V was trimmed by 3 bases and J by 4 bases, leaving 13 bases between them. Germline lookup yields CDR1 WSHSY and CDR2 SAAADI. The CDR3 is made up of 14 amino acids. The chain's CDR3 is CASSDGGVGYEQYF. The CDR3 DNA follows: TGCGCCAGCAGTGATGGAGGGGTGGGGTACGAGCAGTACTTC.

CDR3 in DNA: TGTGCCTGGAGTAGAGGGACAGGGGGGAGCTCCTATAATTCACCCCTCCACTTT. This sequence encodes CAWSRGTGGSSYNSPLHF. The V gene is TRBV30, the J gene TRBJ1-6; 11 nucleotides match TRBD1. Germline V gene lookup returns CDR1 GTSNPN and CDR2 SVGIG (reference sequence). The J segment lost 0 bases and the V segment lost 2 bases, leaving 6 bases of the junction unmatched. The CDR3 consists of 18 residues.

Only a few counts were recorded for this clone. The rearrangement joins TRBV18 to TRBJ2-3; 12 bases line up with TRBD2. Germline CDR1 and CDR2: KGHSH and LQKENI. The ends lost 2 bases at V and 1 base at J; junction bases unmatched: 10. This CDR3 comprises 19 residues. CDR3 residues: CASSPMRLAGGPGTDTQYF. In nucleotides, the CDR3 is TGTGCCAGCTCACCAATGAGGCTAGCGGGGGGGCCTGGCACAGATACGCAGTATTTT.

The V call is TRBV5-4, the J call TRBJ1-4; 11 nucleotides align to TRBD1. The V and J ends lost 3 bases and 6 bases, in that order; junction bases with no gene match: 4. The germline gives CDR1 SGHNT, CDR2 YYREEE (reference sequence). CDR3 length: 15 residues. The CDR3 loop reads CASSSPDRGHEKLFF. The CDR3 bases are TGTGCCAGCAGCTCGCCGGACAGGGGGCATGAAAAACTGTTTTTT. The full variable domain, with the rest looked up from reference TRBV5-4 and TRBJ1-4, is ETGVTQSPTHLIKTRGQQVTLRCSSQSGHNTVSWYQQALGQGPQFIFQYYREEENGRGNFPPRFSGLQFPNYSSELNVNALELDDSALYLCASSSPDRGHEKLFFGSGTQLSVL.

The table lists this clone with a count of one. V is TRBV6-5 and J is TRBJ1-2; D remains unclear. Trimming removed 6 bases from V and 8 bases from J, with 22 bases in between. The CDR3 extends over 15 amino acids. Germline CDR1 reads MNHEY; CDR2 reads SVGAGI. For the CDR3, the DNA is TGTGCCAGCAGGCAGAGCGTAGGCCCTTTATACGGCTACACCTTC. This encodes CASRQSVGPLYGYTF.